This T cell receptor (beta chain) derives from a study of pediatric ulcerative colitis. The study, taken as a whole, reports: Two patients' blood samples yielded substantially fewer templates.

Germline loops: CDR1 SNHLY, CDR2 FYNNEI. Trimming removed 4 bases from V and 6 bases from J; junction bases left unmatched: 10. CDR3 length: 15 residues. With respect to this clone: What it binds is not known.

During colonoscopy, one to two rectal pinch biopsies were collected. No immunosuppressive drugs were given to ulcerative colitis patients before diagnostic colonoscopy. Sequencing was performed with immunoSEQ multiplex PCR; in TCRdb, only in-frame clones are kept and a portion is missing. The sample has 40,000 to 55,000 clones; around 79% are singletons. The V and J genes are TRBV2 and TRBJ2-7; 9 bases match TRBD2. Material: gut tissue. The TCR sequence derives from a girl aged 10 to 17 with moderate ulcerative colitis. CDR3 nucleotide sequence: TGTGCCAGCAGTGTTTCGCTAGCGGGACGGGGCGAGCAGTACTTC. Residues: CASSVSLAGRGEQYF.